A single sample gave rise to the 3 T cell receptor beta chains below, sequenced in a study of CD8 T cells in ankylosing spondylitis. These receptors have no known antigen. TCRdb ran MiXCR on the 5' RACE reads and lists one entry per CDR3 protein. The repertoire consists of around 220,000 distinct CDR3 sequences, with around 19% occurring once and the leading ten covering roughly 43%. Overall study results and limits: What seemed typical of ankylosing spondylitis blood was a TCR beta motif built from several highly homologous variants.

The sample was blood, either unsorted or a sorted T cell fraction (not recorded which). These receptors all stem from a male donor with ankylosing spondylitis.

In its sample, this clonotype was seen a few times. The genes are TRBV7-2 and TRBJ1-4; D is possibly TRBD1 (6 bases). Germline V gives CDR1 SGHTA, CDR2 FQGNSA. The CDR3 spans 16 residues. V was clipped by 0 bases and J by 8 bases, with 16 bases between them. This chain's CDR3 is CASSLAMGGPGEKLFF. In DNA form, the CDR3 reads TGTGCCAGCAGCTTAGCCATGGGGGGGCCGGGAGAAAAACTGTTTTTT.

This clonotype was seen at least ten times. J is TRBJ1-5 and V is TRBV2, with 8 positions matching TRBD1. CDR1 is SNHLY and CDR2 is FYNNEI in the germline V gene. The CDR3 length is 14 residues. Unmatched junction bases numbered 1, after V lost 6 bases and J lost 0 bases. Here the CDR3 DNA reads TGTGCCAGCAGGGACAGGGTTAGCAATCAGCCCCAGCATTTT. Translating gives CASRDRVSNQPQHF.

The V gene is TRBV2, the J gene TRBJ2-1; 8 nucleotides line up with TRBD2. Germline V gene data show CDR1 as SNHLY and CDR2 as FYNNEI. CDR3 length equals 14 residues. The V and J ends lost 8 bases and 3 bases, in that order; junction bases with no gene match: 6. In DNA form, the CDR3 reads TGTGCCAGCGAACTAGCGGAGGTCTACAATGAGCAGTTCTTC. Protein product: CASELAEVYNEQFF.